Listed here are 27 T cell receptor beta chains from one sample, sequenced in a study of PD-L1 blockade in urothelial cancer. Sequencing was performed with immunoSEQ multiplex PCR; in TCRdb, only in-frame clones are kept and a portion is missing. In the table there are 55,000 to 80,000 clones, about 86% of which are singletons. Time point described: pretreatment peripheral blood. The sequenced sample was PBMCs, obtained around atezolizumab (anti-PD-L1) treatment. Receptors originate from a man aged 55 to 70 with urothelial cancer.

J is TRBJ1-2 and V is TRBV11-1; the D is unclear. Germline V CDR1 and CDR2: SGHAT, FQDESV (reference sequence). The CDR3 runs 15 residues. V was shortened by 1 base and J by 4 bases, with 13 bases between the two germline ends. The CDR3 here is CASSLGRSGGYGYTF. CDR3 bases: TGTGCCAGCAGCTTAGGTCGCTCCGGAGGCTATGGCTACACCTTC.

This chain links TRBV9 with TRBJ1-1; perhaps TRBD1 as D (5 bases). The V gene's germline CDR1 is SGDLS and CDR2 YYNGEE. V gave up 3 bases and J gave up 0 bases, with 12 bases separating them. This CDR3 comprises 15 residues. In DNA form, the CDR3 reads TGTGCCAGCAGCGCGGGACTTACGATGAACACTGAAGCTTTCTTT. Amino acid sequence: CASSAGLTMNTEAFF. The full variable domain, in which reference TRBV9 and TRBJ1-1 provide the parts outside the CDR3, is DSGVTQTPKHLITATGQRVTLRCSPRSGDLSVYWYQQSLDQGLQFLIQYYNGEERAKGNILERFSAQQFPDLHSELNLSSLELGDSALYFCASSAGLTMNTEAFFGQGTRLTVV.

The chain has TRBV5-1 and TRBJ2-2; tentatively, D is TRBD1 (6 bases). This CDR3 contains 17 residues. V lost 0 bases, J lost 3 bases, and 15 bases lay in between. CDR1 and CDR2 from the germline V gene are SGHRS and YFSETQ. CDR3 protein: CASSLVGAGADTGELFF. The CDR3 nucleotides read TGCGCCAGCAGCTTGGTGGGGGCCGGAGCCGACACCGGGGAGCTGTTTTTT.

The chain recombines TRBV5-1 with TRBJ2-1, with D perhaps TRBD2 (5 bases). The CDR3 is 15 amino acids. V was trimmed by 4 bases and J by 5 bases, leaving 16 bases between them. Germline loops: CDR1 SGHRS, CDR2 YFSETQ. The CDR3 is CASSPRRVGDNEQFF. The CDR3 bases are TGCGCCAGCAGCCCCCGGCGGGTTGGGGACAATGAGCAGTTCTTC.

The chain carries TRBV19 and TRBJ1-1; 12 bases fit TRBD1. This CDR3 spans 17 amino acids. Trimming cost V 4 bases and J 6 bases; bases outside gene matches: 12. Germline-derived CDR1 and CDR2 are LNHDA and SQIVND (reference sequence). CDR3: CASSTVPGQGAEAEAFF. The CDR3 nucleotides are TGTGCCAGTAGTACCGTACCGGGACAGGGGGCGGAGGCTGAAGCTTTCTTT.

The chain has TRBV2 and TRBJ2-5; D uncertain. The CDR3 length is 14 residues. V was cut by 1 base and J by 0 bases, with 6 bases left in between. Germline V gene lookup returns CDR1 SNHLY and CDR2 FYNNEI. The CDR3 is CASSEVSYQETQYF. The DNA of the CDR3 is TGTGCCAGCAGTGAAGTCAGTTACCAAGAGACCCAGTACTTC.

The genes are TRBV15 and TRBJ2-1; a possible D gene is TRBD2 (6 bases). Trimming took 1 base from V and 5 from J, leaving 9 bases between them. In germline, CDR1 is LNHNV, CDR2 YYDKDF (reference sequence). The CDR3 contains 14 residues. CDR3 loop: CATSRGGLNNEQFF. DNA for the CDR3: TGTGCCACCAGCAGAGGGGGACTGAACAATGAGCAGTTCTTC.

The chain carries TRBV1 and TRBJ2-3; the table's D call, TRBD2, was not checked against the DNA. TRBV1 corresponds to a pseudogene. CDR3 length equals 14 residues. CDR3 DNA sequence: TGCACTAACCCCCTAGCGGGGGGGCCAGGTACGCAGTATTTT. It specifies CTNPLAGGPGTQYF.

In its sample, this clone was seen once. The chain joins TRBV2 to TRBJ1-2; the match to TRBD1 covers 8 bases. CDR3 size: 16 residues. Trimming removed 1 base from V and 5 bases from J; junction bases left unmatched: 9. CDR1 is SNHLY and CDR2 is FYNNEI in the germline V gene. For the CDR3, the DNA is TGTGCCAGCAGTGAAGATGAAGGGACAGGCTTATATGGCTACACCTTC. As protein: CASSEDEGTGLYGYTF.

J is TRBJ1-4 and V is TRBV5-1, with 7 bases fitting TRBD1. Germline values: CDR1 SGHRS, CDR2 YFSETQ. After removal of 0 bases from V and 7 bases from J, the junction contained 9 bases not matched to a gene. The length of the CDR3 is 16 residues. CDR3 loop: CASSLDSGGRGEKLFF. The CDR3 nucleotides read TGCGCCAGCAGCTTGGACTCAGGGGGTAGGGGTGAAAAACTGTTTTTT.

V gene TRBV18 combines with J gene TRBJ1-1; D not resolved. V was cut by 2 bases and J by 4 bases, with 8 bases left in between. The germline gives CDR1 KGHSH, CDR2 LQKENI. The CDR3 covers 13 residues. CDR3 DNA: TGTGCCAGCTCACCATCAAGCGCCACTGAAGCTTTCTTT. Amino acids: CASSPSSATEAFF.

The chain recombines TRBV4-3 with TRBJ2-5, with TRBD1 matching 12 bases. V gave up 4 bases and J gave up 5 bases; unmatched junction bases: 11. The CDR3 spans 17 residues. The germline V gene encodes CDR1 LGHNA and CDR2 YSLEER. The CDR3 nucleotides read TGCGCCAGCAGCCTCATATCCGGGACAGGGGGCGTTGAGACCCAGTACTTC. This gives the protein CASSLISGTGGVETQYF.

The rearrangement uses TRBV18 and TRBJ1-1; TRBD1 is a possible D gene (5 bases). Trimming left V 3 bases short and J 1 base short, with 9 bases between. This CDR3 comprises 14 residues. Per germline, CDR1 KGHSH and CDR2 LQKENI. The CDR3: CASSPGLTNTEAFF. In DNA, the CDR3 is TGTGCCAGCTCACCGGGACTTACGAACACTGAAGCTTTCTTT.

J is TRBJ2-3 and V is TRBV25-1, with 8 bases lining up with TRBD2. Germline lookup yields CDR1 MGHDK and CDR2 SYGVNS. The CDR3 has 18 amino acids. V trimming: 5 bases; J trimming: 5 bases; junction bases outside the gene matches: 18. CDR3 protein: CASSPTGGAGAGGDTQYF. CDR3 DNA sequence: TGTGCCAGCAGTCCAACCGGGGGGGCCGGGGCGGGTGGAGATACGCAGTATTTT.

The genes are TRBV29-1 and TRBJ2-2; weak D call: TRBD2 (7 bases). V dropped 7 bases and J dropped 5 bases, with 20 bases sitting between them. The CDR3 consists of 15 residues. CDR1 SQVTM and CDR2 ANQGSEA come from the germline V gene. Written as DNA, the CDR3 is TGCAGCGCTTCGTTTCGGGGGGCAGGAACCGGGGAGCTGTTTTTT. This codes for CSASFRGAGTGELFF.

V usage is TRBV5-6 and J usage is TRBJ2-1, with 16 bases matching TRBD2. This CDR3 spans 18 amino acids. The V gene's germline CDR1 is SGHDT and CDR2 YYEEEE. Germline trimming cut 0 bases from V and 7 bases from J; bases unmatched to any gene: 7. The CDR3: CASSLEGLAGGNRNEQFF. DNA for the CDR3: TGTGCCAGCAGCTTGGAGGGACTAGCGGGGGGGAATCGAAATGAGCAGTTCTTC.

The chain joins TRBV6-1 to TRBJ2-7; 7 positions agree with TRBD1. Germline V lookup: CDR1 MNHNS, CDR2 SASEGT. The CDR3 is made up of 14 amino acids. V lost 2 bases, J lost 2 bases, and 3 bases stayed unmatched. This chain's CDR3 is CASSERGTAYEQYF. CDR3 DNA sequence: TGTGCCAGCAGTGAAAGAGGGACAGCCTACGAGCAGTACTTC.

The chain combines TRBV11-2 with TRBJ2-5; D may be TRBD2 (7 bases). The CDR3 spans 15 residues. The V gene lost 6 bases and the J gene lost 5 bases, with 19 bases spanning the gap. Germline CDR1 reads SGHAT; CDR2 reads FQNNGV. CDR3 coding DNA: TGTGCCAGCAGGCCTCGAGGGGGGGCCCCGGAGACCCAGTACTTC. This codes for CASRPRGGAPETQYF.

Here the CDR3 DNA reads TGCGCCAGCAGCGCGGGGGGCGCAGGGAACTACGAGCAGTACTTC. It specifies CASSAGGAGNYEQYF. V is TRBV5-1 and J is TRBJ2-7, with 8 bases aligning to TRBD2. V lost 4 bases and J lost 3; bases outside the gene matches: 9. The V gene's germline CDR1 is SGHRS and CDR2 YFSETQ. The CDR3 extends over 15 amino acids.

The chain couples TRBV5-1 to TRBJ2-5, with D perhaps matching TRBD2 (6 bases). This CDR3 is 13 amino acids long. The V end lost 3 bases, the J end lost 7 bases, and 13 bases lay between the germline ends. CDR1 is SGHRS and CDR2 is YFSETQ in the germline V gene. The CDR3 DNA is TGCGCCAGCAGCTGGGACCTGGGGGGGACCCAGTACTTC. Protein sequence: CASSWDLGGTQYF.

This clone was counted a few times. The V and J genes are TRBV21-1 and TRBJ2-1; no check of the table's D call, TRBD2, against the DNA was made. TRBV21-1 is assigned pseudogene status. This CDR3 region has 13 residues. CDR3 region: CASSKGTSSEQFF. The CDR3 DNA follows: TGTGCCAGCAGCAAAGGGACTAGCTCTGAGCAGTTCTTC.

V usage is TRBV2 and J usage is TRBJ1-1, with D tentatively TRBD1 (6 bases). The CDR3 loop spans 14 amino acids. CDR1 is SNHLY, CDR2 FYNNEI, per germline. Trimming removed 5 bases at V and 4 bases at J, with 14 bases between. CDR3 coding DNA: TGTGCCAGCAGTAGTACAGGGTTGAGCACTGAAGCTTTCTTT. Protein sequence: CASSSTGLSTEAFF.

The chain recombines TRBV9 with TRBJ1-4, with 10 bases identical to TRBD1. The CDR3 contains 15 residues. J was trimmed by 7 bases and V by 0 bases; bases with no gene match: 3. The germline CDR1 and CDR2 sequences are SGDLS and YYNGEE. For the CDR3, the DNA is TGTGCCAGCAGCGTAGCTGGGACAGGGGTTGAAAAACTGTTTTTT. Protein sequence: CASSVAGTGVEKLFF.

In DNA, the CDR3 is TGTGCCAGCAGCCAAACAGCCAACACTGAAGCTTTCTTT. Translated: CASSQTANTEAFF. V and J are TRBV4-2 and TRBJ1-1; D call uncertain. The CDR3 runs to 13 residues. CDR1 and CDR2 (germline): LGHNA, YNFKEQ. The V gene lost 2 bases and the J gene lost 2 bases, with 6 bases spanning the gap.

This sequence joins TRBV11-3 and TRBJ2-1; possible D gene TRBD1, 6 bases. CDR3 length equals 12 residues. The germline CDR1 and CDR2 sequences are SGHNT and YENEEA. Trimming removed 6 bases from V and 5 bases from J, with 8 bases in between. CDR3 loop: CASRDRNNEQFF. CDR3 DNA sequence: TGTGCCAGCAGGGACAGAAACAATGAGCAGTTCTTC.

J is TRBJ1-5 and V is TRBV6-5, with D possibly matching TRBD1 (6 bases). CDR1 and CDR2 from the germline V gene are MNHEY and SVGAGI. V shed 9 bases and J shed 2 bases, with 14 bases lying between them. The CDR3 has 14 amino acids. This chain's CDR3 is CARPGRGCNQPQHF. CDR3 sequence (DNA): TGTGCCAGACCAGGTAGGGGGTGCAATCAGCCCCAGCATTTT.

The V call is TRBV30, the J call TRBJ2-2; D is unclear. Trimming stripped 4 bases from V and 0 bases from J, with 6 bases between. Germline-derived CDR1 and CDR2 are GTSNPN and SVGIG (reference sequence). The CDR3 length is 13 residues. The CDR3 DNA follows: TGTGCCTGGACAGATCCGAACACCGGGGAGCTGTTTTTT. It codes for CAWTDPNTGELFF.